The 2 T cell receptor beta chains given below trace back to one sample, sequenced in a study of CD8+CD57+ T cells in acquired aplastic anemia. TCR beta VDJ combinations and CDR3 sequences were profiled from genomic DNA. MiXCR, run by TCRdb on the reads, gives a single entry per CDR3 protein. This sample has roughly 180,000 distinct CDR3 sequences; over 60% occur once, and the top ten carry about half. Sequencing was performed on sorted CD4+, CD8+, or CD8+CD57+ T cells (not recorded which) from PBMCs. Receptors were obtained from a human donor with severe aplastic anemia or a healthy control (not recorded which).

The chain couples TRBV9 to TRBJ1-1, with D tentatively TRBD1 (5 bases). Between the trimmed V and J ends, which lost 3 bases and 6 bases, there was a span of 15 bases. Germline V CDR1 and CDR2: SGDLS, YYNGEE. There are 14 residues in the CDR3. The CDR3 region has the DNA TGTGCCAGCAGCGATCGAGGCAGGGAGGCTGAAGCTTTCTTT. Translating gives CASSDRGREAEAFF.

This clonotype was seen a few times. This sequence joins TRBV20-1 and TRBJ2-7; D is possibly TRBD1 or TRBD2 (5 bases each). Trimming removed 0 bases from V and 4 bases from J, with 13 bases in between. Germline V gene data show CDR1 as DFQATT and CDR2 as SNEGSKA (reference sequence). This CDR3 is built from 14 residues. The DNA of the CDR3 is TGCAGTGCTAGAGATCGTGGGGGTCGGTACGAGCAGTACTTC. The encoded protein is CSARDRGGRYEQYF.